Presented here are 23 T cell receptor beta chains from one specimen sequenced in a study of sequential checkpoint blockade in melanoma. Measured with immunoSEQ multiplex PCR; TCRdb has only the in-frame clones, and not every one. In the table there are approximately 8,000 clones, approximately 30% of which are singletons. Treatment denoted: randomized to nivolumab then ipilimumab (arm A) or the reverse (arm B). Sequencing used tumor tissue (inferred from file names), obtained from a patient given nivolumab and ipilimumab in sequence. The receptors come from a human donor with melanoma.

This clone was observed a handful of times. The chain employs TRBV11-3 and TRBJ2-3, with 14 bases fitting TRBD2. CDR3 length: 16 amino acids. J lost 5 bases, V lost 0 bases, and 1 base had no gene match. Germline V lookup: CDR1 SGHNT, CDR2 YENEEA. CDR3 in DNA: TGTGCCAGCAGCTTAGACGGGACTAGCGGGGGAGATACGCAGTATTTT. Its translation: CASSLDGTSGGDTQYF. The whole variable domain, filled in from reference TRBV11-3 and TRBJ2-3, reads EAGVVQSPRYKIIEKKQPVAFWCNPISGHNTLYWYLQNLGQGPELLIRYENEEAVDDSQLPKDRFSAERLKGVDSTLKIQPAELGDSAVYLCASSLDGTSGGDTQYFGPGTRLTVL.

The CDR3 is CASSQGQGGGQPQHF. DNA of the CDR3: TGCGCCAGCAGCCAAGGACAGGGAGGGGGTCAGCCCCAGCATTTT. The genes are TRBV4-1 and TRBJ1-5; 7 positions agree with TRBD1. Germline loops: CDR1 MGHRA, CDR2 YSYEKL. Trimming took 1 base from V and 6 from J; bases not matched to a gene: 6. This CDR3 comprises 15 residues.

Judged by abundance, this clone is medium-sized. This sequence joins TRBV11-3 and TRBJ2-3; D might be TRBD1 (6 bases). Germline V gene data show CDR1 as SGHNT and CDR2 as YENEEA. V was trimmed by 0 bases and J by 2 bases, leaving 12 bases between them. The CDR3 length is 16 residues. CDR3 coding DNA: TGTGCCAGCAGCTTAGATTCATACAGGGACACAGATACGCAGTATTTT. This codes for CASSLDSYRDTDTQYF. Complete variable domain (other parts from reference TRBV11-3 and TRBJ2-3): EAGVVQSPRYKIIEKKQPVAFWCNPISGHNTLYWYLQNLGQGPELLIRYENEEAVDDSQLPKDRFSAERLKGVDSTLKIQPAELGDSAVYLCASSLDSYRDTDTQYFGPGTRLTVL.

This clone was counted only a few times. Written as DNA, the CDR3 is TGTGCCAGCAGTCACCGAACCTTCACAGATACGCAGTATTTT. It translates to CASSHRTFTDTQYF. The chain joins TRBV7-6 to TRBJ2-3; D ambiguous. Trimming took 6 bases from V and 2 from J, leaving 12 bases between them. Germline CDR1 reads SGHVS; CDR2 reads FNYEAQ. The CDR3 has 14 amino acids.

This clone showed up just a few times. This chain links TRBV6-8 with TRBJ2-7; the D gene is possibly TRBD2 (6 bases). The V end lost 7 bases, the J end lost 3 bases, and 16 bases lay between the germline ends. Germline CDR1 is MNHGY and CDR2 is SAAAGT. CDR3 length equals 14 residues. CDR3 nucleotides: TGTGCCAGCACCTTGGTGGGGGGACTCTACGAGCAGTACTTC. Amino acids: CASTLVGGLYEQYF.

This clone has more than one count but fewer than ten. The chain carries TRBV11-3 and TRBJ2-5; tentatively, D is TRBD1 (6 bases). The germline V and J ends were trimmed by 5 bases and 5 bases, with 15 bases remaining between them. The CDR3 is 14 amino acids. Looked up from germline, CDR1 is SGHNT and CDR2 is YENEEA. Here the CDR3 DNA reads TGTGCCAGCAGCAAGGGACATCAGGCGGAGACCCAGTACTTC. As protein: CASSKGHQAETQYF.

V is TRBV18 and J is TRBJ2-1, with 10 bases that match TRBD2. Per the germline V gene, CDR1 is KGHSH and CDR2 is LQKENI. This CDR3 comprises 16 residues. Trimming took 2 bases from V and 7 from J; bases not matched to a gene: 8. The CDR3 spells CASSPFTSGITNEQFF. In DNA form, the CDR3 reads TGTGCCAGCTCACCATTTACTAGCGGGATTACGAATGAGCAGTTCTTC. The variable domain in full, completed from reference TRBV18 and TRBJ2-1, reads NAGVMQNPRHLVRRRGQEARLRCSPMKGHSHVYWYRQLPEEGLKFMVYLQKENIIDESGMPKERFSAEFPKEGPSILRIQQVVRGDSAAYFCASSPFTSGITNEQFFGPGTRLTVL.

This clone has at least ten counts. This chain joins TRBV11-1 and TRBJ1-2; a possible D gene is TRBD1 (5 bases). The CDR3 is 15 residues long. CDR1 SGHAT and CDR2 FQDESV come from the germline V gene (reference sequence). Trimming took 2 bases from V and 2 from J, leaving 12 bases between them. The CDR3 loop is CASSLTFGDNYGYTF. Written as DNA, the CDR3 is TGTGCCAGCAGCTTAACATTCGGGGACAACTATGGCTACACCTTC.

V is TRBV5-1 and J is TRBJ2-7; 7 bases agree with TRBD1. V shed 4 bases, J shed 4 bases, and the junction held 8 bases outside the gene matches. The CDR3 extends over 14 amino acids. Per the germline V gene, CDR1 is SGHRS and CDR2 is YFSETQ. CDR3 protein: CASSLGQARYEQYF. CDR3 nucleotide sequence: TGCGCCAGCAGCCTAGGACAGGCCCGTTACGAGCAGTACTTC.

V is TRBV5-1 and J is TRBJ2-2; D gene uncertain. In germline, CDR1 is SGHRS, CDR2 YFSETQ. V shed 4 bases and J shed 1 base, with 11 bases lying between them. This CDR3 is built from 15 residues. The CDR3 sequence is CASSLRTENTGELFF. The CDR3 nucleotides read TGCGCCAGCAGCCTCCGGACGGAGAACACCGGGGAGCTGTTTTTT.

This clone was seen more than once but under ten times. CDR3 residues: CASSSARGQSTGELFF. In nucleotides, the CDR3 is TGCGCCAGCAGCTCCGCACGGGGTCAAAGCACCGGGGAGCTGTTTTTT. The chain recombines TRBV5-1 with TRBJ2-2; weak D call: TRBD2 (5 bases). The CDR3 is 16 amino acids. Germline V gene data show CDR1 as SGHRS and CDR2 as YFSETQ. Between the trimmed V and J ends, which lost 3 bases and 4 bases, there was a span of 16 bases.

This chain joins TRBV29-1 and TRBJ2-5; TRBD2 agrees at 8 bases. The CDR3 has 15 residues. Trimming at V came to 6 bases and at J to 5 bases, leaving 14 bases not matched to a gene. CDR1 and CDR2 (germline): SQVTM, ANQGSEA. CDR3 in DNA: TGCAGCGTCCCGGTGTTAGCGGGGTCCCGCGAGACCCAGTACTTC. Protein sequence: CSVPVLAGSRETQYF.

The chain uses TRBV6-8 and TRBJ2-7; 10 positions match TRBD1. With 5 bases clipped from V and 4 bases from J, the junction kept 8 bases outside the gene matches. In germline, CDR1 is MNHGY, CDR2 SAAAGT. This CDR3 comprises 15 residues. CDR3 sequence: CASSPPGQGGYEQYF. The DNA of the CDR3 is TGTGCCAGCAGTCCTCCCGGACAGGGGGGTTACGAGCAGTACTTC.

The sample holds a few counts of this clone. This chain uses TRBV19 with TRBJ1-1; tentatively, D is TRBD1 (5 bases). CDR1 and CDR2 from the germline V gene are LNHDA and SQIVND (reference sequence). This CDR3 contains 14 residues. Trimming removed 7 bases from V and 2 bases from J, with 14 bases in between. CDR3 DNA: TGTGCCAGTACCAAAATCCAGGGTAACACTGAAGCTTTCTTT. Residues: CASTKIQGNTEAFF.

This clone was seen a few times. The gene calls are TRBV1 and TRBJ1-1. TRBV1 is tagged as a pseudogene. CDR3 length: 15 amino acids. DNA for the CDR3: TGCGCCAGCAGCCCCAATTACGGGCCGGCAGAAGAAGCTTTCTTT. Its protein product is CASSPNYGPAEEAFF.

The chain carries TRBV28 and TRBJ2-1; perhaps TRBD2 as D (5 bases). The germline gives CDR1 MDHEN, CDR2 SYDVKM. The CDR3 spans 13 residues. The V end lost 6 bases, the J end lost 9 bases, and 15 bases lay between the germline ends. CDR3: CASRGTSRSEQFF. CDR3 nucleotide sequence: TGTGCCAGCAGGGGAACTAGTAGGAGTGAGCAGTTCTTC. The full variable domain, its missing parts supplied by reference TRBV28 and TRBJ2-1, is DVKVTQSSRYLVKRTGEKVFLECVQDMDHENMFWYRQDPGLGLRLIYFSYDVKMKEKGDIPEGYSVSREKKERFSLILESASTNQTSMYLCASRGTSRSEQFFGPGTRLTVL.

J is TRBJ2-5 and V is TRBV11-3; possibly TRBD1 or TRBD2 for D (6 bases each). Germline V lookup: CDR1 SGHNT, CDR2 YENEEA. CDR3 size: 15 residues. The ends were cut back, 3 bases at V and 5 bases at J, with 16 bases in the middle. This CDR3 is CASSLGGAAGETQYF. CDR3 coding DNA: TGTGCCAGCAGCTTGGGGGGCGCGGCGGGCGAGACCCAGTACTTC.

V and J are TRBV5-1 and TRBJ2-3; 11 bases map to TRBD2. After removal of 2 bases from V and 1 base from J, the junction contained 3 bases not matched to a gene. CDR3 size: 16 residues. Germline assignment: CDR1 SGHRS and CDR2 YFSETQ. CDR3 nucleotides: TGCGCCAGCAGCTTAACTAGCGGGGGCGGCACAGATACGCAGTATTTT. As protein: CASSLTSGGGTDTQYF.

V usage is TRBV5-1 and J usage is TRBJ2-3, with 12 positions matching TRBD2. Looked up from germline, CDR1 is SGHRS and CDR2 is YFSETQ. Germline trimming cut 4 bases from V and 2 bases from J; bases unmatched to any gene: 5. The CDR3 contains 16 residues. CDR3 DNA: TGCGCCAGCAGCCAGGGACTAGCGGGCTACACAGATACGCAGTATTTT. Translation gives CASSQGLAGYTDTQYF.

This clone showed up many times. The chain combines TRBV11-3 with TRBJ2-7, with D unclear. The V end lost 3 bases, the J end lost 2 bases, and 14 bases lay between the germline ends. Looked up from germline, CDR1 is SGHNT and CDR2 is YENEEA. The CDR3 runs to 15 residues. CDR3 sequence: CASSLSRTETYEQYF. CDR3 nucleotides: TGTGCCAGCAGCTTGAGTAGGACCGAGACCTACGAGCAGTACTTC.

This clone was seen ten or more times. V is TRBV11-3 and J is TRBJ2-3; 9 bases match TRBD2. Unmatched junction bases numbered 8, after V lost 3 bases and J lost 7 bases. CDR3 length: 15 amino acids. The germline CDR1 and CDR2 sequences are SGHNT and YENEEA. The CDR3 here is CASSFPGTSRNTQYF. CDR3 in DNA: TGTGCCAGCAGCTTCCCGGGGACTAGCAGGAATACGCAGTATTTT.

CDR3 loop: CASSLASGRQENEQFF. CDR3 nucleotide sequence: TGCGCCAGCAGCTTGGCCAGCGGGAGGCAGGAGAATGAGCAGTTCTTC. This rearrangement joins TRBV5-1 to TRBJ2-1; 9 bases map to TRBD2. The CDR3 length is 16 residues. V lost 0 bases to trimming and J lost 7 bases; unmatched junction nucleotides: 8. In germline, CDR1 is SGHRS, CDR2 YFSETQ.

This clone appeared a few times. The rearrangement uses TRBV12-5 and TRBJ2-2, with D tentatively TRBD1 (5 bases). Germline-derived CDR1 and CDR2 are LGHNT and FRNRAP. The CDR3 loop spans 15 amino acids. CDR3 DNA sequence: TGTGCCAGCACCCAGGGATTCGCGAACACCGGGGAGCTGTTTTTT. Amino acids: CASTQGFANTGELFF.